A selection of T cell receptor beta chains follows, all from one sample in a study of Graves' ophthalmopathy and Graves' hyperthyroidism. TCRdb recomputed calls from the multiplex PCR reads with MiXCR, one row per CDR3 protein. The table records some 15,000 distinct CDR3 sequences, around 50% of them present only once. Sequencing was carried out using peripheral blood. The receptors originated from a woman in her twenties or thirties with Graves' ophthalmopathy. Both conserved end residues are part of each CDR3. The D gene is left open where the match is weak. The size of a clone is reported for some rows only, either as once, few or many, or as a class for expanded clones.

v_call,j_call,clone_size,d_call,cdr3_aa,cdr3_nt
TRBV10-3,TRBJ2-5,many,.,CAIRGGAAQETQYF,TGTGCCATCAGGGGAGGAGCAGCTCAAGAGACCCAGTACTTC
TRBV20-1,TRBJ2-1,.,TRBD2,CSARLGLDINEQFF,TGCAGTGCTAGACTGGGACTAGATATCAATGAGCAGTTCTTC
TRBV19,TRBJ1-4,many,.,CASTGEEKLFF,TGTGCCAGTACAGGGGAGGAAAAACTGTTTTTT
TRBV27,TRBJ2-7,.,.,CASSPQVNCEQYF,TGTGCCAGCAGCCCTCAGGTGAACTGCGAGCAGTACTTC
TRBV19,TRBJ1-1,medium-sized,.,CASSLAGWTGTEAFF,TGTGCCAGTAGCCTCGCGGGTTGGACTGGGACTGAAGCTTTCTTT
TRBV11-2,TRBJ2-5,.,TRBD2,CASSLRGGTAETQYF,TGTGCCAGCAGCTTAAGGGGAGGGACGGCAGAGACCCAGTACTTC
TRBV7-6,TRBJ2-7,.,.,CASSYAGGTGEQYF,TGTGCCAGCAGCTACGCCGGGGGCACGGGGGAGCAGTACTTC
TRBV19,TRBJ2-3,.,TRBD2,CASSSTSGSITDTQYF,TGTGCCAGTAGCTCGACTAGCGGGAGTATCACAGATACGCAGTATTTT
TRBV10-3,TRBJ2-5,.,.,CAISADRAKYF,TGTGCCATCAGCGCGGACAGAGCTAAGTACTTC
TRBV7-3,TRBJ2-1,.,.,CASSLTPGNYNEQLF,TGTGCCAGCAGCTTAACGCCGGGAAATTACAATGAGCAGCTCTTC
TRBV6-5,TRBJ2-5,many,.,CATRLWGGEGETQYF,TGTGCCACCCGACTTTGGGGAGGTGAGGGGGAGACCCAGTACTTC
TRBV2,TRBJ1-1,.,TRBD1,CASSSGQGRTNTEAFF,TGTGCCAGCAGTAGCGGACAGGGCAGGACGAACACTGAAGCTTTCTTT
TRBV2,TRBJ1-1,.,.,CASSEAKKYTEAFF,TGTGCCAGCAGTGAAGCCAAGAAGTACACTGAAGCTTTCTTT
TRBV7-9,TRBJ2-2,.,TRBD2,CASRIRFREGTGELLF,TGTGCCAGCAGGATAAGGTTCCGGGAGGGCACCGGGGAGCTGCTTTTT
TRBV7-2,TRBJ2-7,.,.,CASSFGPEQYF,TGTGCCAGCAGCTTCGGCCCCGAGCAGTACTTC
TRBV9,TRBJ2-1,few,TRBD1,CASSPGQGWNEQFF,TGTGCCAGCAGCCCCGGACAGGGCTGGAATGAGCAGTTCTTC
TRBV24-1,TRBJ2-2,once,TRBD1,CATSSDRGITGELFF,TGTGCCACCAGCTCAGACAGGGGTATCACCGGGGAGCTGTTTTTT
TRBV7-2,TRBJ2-7,.,.,CASSLTARSAYEQYF,TGTGCCAGCAGCTTGACGGCTCGGAGCGCCTACGAGCAGTACTTC
TRBV4-1,TRBJ2-5,medium-sized,.,CASSDGTQYF,TGCGCCAGCAGTGATGGGACCCAGTACTTC
TRBV19,TRBJ1-2,.,TRBD1,CASSPWDRDYGYTF,TGTGCCAGTAGTCCCTGGGACAGGGACTATGGCTACACCTTC
TRBV25-1,TRBJ2-1,.,.,CASRTTVAGHNEQFF,TGTGCCAGCAGGACGACTGTGGCGGGACACAATGAGCAGTTCTTC
TRBV11-2,TRBJ2-7,.,.,CASSLAGGHEQYF,TGTGCCAGCAGCTTAGCCGGCGGTCACGAGCAGTACTTC
TRBV12-3/TRBV12-4,TRBJ2-7,.,.,CASSLSAGRSYEQYF,TGTGCCAGCAGTTTGTCCGCCGGGAGATCGTACGAGCAGTACTTC
TRBV7-9,TRBJ2-1,.,.,CASSLGGYSYNEQFF,TGTGCCAGCAGCTTAGGAGGATACTCCTACAATGAGCAGTTCTTC
TRBV12-3/TRBV12-4,TRBJ2-1,few,TRBD2,CASSSRQRDNNEQFF,TGTGCCAGCAGTTCCCGCCAGCGGGATAACAATGAGCAGTTCTTC
TRBV25-1,TRBJ2-2,many,TRBD1,CASSEGDRDTGELFF,TGTGCCAGCAGTGAGGGGGACAGGGACACCGGGGAGCTGTTTTTT
TRBV6-6,TRBJ2-5,many,TRBD1,CASSYSGQQETQYF,TGTGCCAGCAGTTACTCGGGACAGCAAGAGACCCAGTACTTC
TRBV7-2,TRBJ2-7,large,.,CASSFVPGGDEQYF,TGTGCCAGCAGCTTTGTCCCTGGGGGAGACGAGCAGTACTTC
TRBV7-2,TRBJ1-3,many,TRBD1,CASTLDRAGNTIYF,TGTGCCAGCACCTTAGACAGGGCTGGAAACACCATATATTTT
TRBV7-3,TRBJ2-5,.,.,CASGAGTQETQYF,TGTGCCAGCGGGGCGGGCACACAAGAGACCCAGTACTTC
TRBV14,TRBJ2-3,medium-sized,.,CASSQVGVVARWISTDTQYF,TGTGCCAGCAGCCAAGTGGGGGTGGTGGCCAGGTGGATTAGCACAGATACGCAGTATTTT
TRBV14,TRBJ1-1,.,.,CASSQETGLNTEAFF,TGTGCCAGCAGCCAGGAGACGGGTCTGAACACTGAAGCTTTCTTT
TRBV20-1,TRBJ2-5,many,.,CSAEDGPQETQYF,TGCAGTGCCGAGGACGGCCCCCAAGAGACCCAGTACTTC
TRBV19,TRBJ2-3,.,TRBD2,CASSRRGATSGLSTDTQYF,TGTGCCAGTAGTCGAAGGGGGGCGACTAGCGGGCTTAGCACAGATACGCAGTATTTT
TRBV2,TRBJ1-2,.,.,CASRSSNHYGYTF,TGTGCCAGCAGGAGCAGTAACCACTATGGCTACACCTTC
TRBV10-3,TRBJ1-5,.,.,CAISVQRDQPQHF,TGTGCCATCAGTGTACAGAGGGATCAGCCCCAGCATTTT
TRBV15,TRBJ1-3,.,.,CATSRDIRGGNTIYF,TGTGCCACCAGCAGAGATATCCGCGGGGGAAACACCATATATTTT
TRBV15,TRBJ2-3,.,.,CATREFTDTQYF,TGTGCCACCAGGGAGTTCACAGATACGCAGTATTTT
TRBV20-1,TRBJ2-7,.,.,CSASGTLYEQYF,TGCAGTGCTAGTGGGACCCTCTACGAGCAGTACTTC
TRBV20-1,TRBJ2-3,.,TRBD2,CSAPGGGDTQYF,TGCAGTGCCCCGGGGGGAGGGGATACGCAGTATTTT
TRBV5-1,TRBJ1-2,few,.,CASSLALQSGTAANYGYTF,TGCGCCAGCAGCTTGGCTCTTCAATCGGGGACGGCCGCTAACTATGGCTACACCTTC
TRBV6-5,TRBJ2-7,few,.,CASRGHAHGQYF,TGTGCCAGCAGAGGACATGCCCACGGGCAGTACTTC
TRBV12-3/TRBV12-4,TRBJ1-6,.,.,CASNRSGYNSPLHF,TGTGCCAGCAATAGGTCGGGCTATAATTCACCCCTCCACTTT
TRBV25-1,TRBJ1-1,.,TRBD1,CASSPRQGANTEAFF,TGTGCCAGCAGTCCCCGACAGGGCGCGAACACTGAAGCTTTCTTT
TRBV7-6,TRBJ2-5,.,.,CASSLEVSRGETQYF,TGTGCCAGCAGCTTAGAGGTCAGCCGGGGAGAGACCCAGTACTTC
TRBV9,TRBJ1-4,few,.,CASSVAREATNEKLFF,TGTGCCAGCAGCGTAGCCAGGGAAGCAACTAATGAAAAACTGTTTTTT
TRBV20-1,TRBJ1-5,medium-sized,TRBD1,CSAEKRGQGIDQPQHF,TGCAGTGCTGAAAAACGGGGACAGGGGATCGATCAGCCCCAGCATTTT
TRBV7-9,TRBJ2-4,.,.,CASSLLFKNIQYF,TGTGCCAGCAGCTTATTGTTCAAAAACATTCAGTACTTC
TRBV20-1,TRBJ2-1,.,TRBD2,CSAREVGGRVLNNEQFF,TGCAGTGCTAGAGAAGTGGGCGGGAGGGTATTGAACAATGAGCAGTTCTTC
TRBV24-1,TRBJ2-1,medium-sized,TRBD2,CATSDLSSGYNEQFF,TGTGCCACCAGTGATTTGTCTAGCGGGTACAATGAGCAGTTCTTC
TRBV6-1,TRBJ2-3,many,.,CASAASYSSTDTQYF,TGTGCCAGCGCCGCTAGCTACTCTAGCACAGATACGCAGTATTTT
TRBV29-1,TRBJ2-1,.,.,CSVYSRRDNEQFF,TGCAGCGTTTACTCCAGGAGGGACAATGAGCAGTTCTTC
TRBV15,TRBJ2-3,once,TRBD2,CATSSRGGGRDTGTQYF,TGTGCCACCAGCAGTCGCGGGGGGGGGAGGGACACAGGTACGCAGTATTTT